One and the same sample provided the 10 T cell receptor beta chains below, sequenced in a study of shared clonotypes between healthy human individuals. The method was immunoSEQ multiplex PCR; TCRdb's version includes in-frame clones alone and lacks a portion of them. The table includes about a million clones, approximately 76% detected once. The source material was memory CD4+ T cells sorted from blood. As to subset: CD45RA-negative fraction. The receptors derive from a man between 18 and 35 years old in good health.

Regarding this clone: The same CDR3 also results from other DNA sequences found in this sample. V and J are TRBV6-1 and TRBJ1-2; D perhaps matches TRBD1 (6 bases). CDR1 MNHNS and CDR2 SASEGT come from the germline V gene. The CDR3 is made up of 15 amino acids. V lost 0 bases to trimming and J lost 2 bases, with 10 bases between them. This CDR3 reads CASSEAPGANYGYTF. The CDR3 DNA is TGTGCCAGCAGTGAAGCACCGGGGGCCAACTATGGCTACACCTTC.

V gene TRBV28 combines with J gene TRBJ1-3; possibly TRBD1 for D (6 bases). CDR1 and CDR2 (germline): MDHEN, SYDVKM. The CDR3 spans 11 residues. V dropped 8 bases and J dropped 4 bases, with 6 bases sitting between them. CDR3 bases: TGTGCCAGCGACAGGGGAAACACCATATATTTT. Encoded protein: CASDRGNTIYF.

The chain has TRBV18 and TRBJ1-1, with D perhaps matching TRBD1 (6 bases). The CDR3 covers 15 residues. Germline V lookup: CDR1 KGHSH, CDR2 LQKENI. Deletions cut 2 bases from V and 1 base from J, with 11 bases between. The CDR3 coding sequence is TGTGCCAGCTCACCAATCCAGGGGCAGAACACTGAAGCTTTCTTT. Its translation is CASSPIQGQNTEAFF.

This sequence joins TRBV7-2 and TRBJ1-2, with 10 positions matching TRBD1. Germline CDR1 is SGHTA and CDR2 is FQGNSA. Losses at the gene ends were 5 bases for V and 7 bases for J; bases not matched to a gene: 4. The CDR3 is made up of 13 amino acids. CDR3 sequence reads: CASSQGQGSGYTF. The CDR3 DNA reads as TGTGCCAGCAGCCAGGGACAGGGGTCTGGCTACACCTTC.

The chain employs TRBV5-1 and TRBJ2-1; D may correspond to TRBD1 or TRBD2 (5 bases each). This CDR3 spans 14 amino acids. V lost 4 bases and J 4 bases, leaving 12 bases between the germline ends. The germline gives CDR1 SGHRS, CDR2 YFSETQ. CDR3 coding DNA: TGCGCCAGCAGCCGGGACGGCCAATACAATGAGCAGTTCTTC. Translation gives CASSRDGQYNEQFF. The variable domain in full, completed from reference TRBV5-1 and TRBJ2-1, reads KAGVTQTPRYLIKTRGQQVTLSCSPISGHRSVSWYQQTPGQGLQFLFEYFSETQRNKGNFPGRFSGRQFSNSRSEMNVSTLELGDSALYLCASSRDGQYNEQFFGPGTRLTVL.

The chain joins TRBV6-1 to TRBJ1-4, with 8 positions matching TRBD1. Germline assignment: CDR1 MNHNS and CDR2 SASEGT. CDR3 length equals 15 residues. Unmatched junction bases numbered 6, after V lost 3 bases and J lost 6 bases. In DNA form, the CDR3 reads TGTGCCAGCAGTGAGGAGGACAGGGTGTATGAAAAACTGTTTTTT. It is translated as CASSEEDRVYEKLFF.

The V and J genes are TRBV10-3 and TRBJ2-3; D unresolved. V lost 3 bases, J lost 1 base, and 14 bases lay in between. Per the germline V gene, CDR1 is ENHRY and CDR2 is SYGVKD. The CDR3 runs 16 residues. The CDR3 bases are TGTGCCATCAGTGATTCTTATGGGTTTGGCACAGATACGCAGTATTTT. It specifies CAISDSYGFGTDTQYF.

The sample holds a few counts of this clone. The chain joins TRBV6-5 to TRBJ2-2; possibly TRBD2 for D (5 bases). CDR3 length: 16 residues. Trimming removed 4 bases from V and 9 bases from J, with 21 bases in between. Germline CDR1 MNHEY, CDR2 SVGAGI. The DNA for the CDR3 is TGTGCCAGCAGTTCTAGCCCCTCATTATCCCGCCGGGAGCTGTTTTTT. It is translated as CASSSSPSLSRRELFF.

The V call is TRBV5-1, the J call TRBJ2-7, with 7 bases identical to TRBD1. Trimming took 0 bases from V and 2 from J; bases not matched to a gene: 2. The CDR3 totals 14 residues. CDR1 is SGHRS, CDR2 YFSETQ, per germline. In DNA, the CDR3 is TGCGCCAGCAGCTTGGTTACAGGGGCCTACGAGCAGTACTTC. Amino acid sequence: CASSLVTGAYEQYF.

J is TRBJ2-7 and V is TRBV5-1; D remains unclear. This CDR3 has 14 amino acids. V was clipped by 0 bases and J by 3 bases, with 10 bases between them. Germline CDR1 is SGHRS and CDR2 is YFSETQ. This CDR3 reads CASSLESAYYEQYF. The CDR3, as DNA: TGCGCCAGCAGCTTGGAAAGCGCCTACTACGAGCAGTACTTC.